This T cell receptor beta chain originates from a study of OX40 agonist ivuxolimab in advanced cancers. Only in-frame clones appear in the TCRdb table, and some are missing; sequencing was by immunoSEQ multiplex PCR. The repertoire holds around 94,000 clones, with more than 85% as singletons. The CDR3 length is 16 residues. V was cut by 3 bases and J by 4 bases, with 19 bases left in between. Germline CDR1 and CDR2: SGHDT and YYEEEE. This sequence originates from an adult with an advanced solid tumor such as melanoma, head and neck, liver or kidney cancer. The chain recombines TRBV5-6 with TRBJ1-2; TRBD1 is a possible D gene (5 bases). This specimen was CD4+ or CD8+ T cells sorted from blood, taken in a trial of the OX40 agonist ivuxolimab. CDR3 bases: TGTGCCAGCAGCTCCGACGGGGCCCATCTCATCTATGGCTACACCTTC. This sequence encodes CASSSDGAHLIYGYTF.